This T cell receptor (delta chain) stems from a study of gamma-delta T cells after stem cell transplantation. TCRdb used CATT to re-call clones from the RT-PCR reads. The table lists about 2,000 delta-chain clones, about 1.9% of them singletons. CDR1 GEAIGNYY and CDR2 EKD come from the germline V gene. The CDR3 consists of 16 residues. The J segment lost 7 bases and the V segment lost 1 base, leaving 8 bases of the junction unmatched. Comment on this clone: This DNA's translation and the protein TCRdb lists, from a much larger clone, do not match at residue 12, likely due to a read error; the protein shown is translated from the DNA.

Sequenced input: gamma-delta T cells. This sequence joins TRDV2 and TRDJ1; 13 nucleotides match TRDD3. This TCR derives from a human donor. It is not recorded whose cells these are; they may come from a transplant donor. CDR3 sequence reads: CACDTVLGDTIAKLIF. CDR3 sequence (DNA): TGTGCCTGTGACACGGTACTGGGGGATACGATCGCTAAACTCATCTTT.